These 2 T cell receptor beta chains came from one sample sequenced in a study of human T cells and chemical hapten exposure. Time point defined: patch test 1, 2 weeks after DPC sensitization. Specified treatment: therapeutic diphenylcyclopropenone sensitization with weekly scalp DPC. TCRdb redid the calling of the RACE reads with MiXCR, one entry per CDR3 protein. The sample carries about 83,000 distinct CDR3 sequences, roughly 7.1% recorded once. The material was whole blood, obtained in connection with sensitization to the hapten diphenylcyclopropenone (DPC). Receptors were obtained from a woman aged 30 to 39 with alopecia areata. Some clones in this sample may be carry-over from other donors' samples.

This clonotype was counted many times. The chain couples TRBV5-4 to TRBJ1-1; 9 bases are a match to TRBD1. This CDR3 is 16 amino acids long. V dropped 5 bases and J dropped 4; count of bases not matched to a gene: 12. Germline V gene lookup returns CDR1 SGHNT and CDR2 YYREEE (reference sequence). CDR3 protein: CASSSTGGKGVTEAFF. CDR3 bases: TGTGCCAGCAGTTCAACAGGGGGCAAAGGGGTCACTGAAGCTTTCTTT.

This clonotype was counted at least ten times. Here the CDR3 reads CASSIGGPGYLRTGELFF. The DNA for the CDR3 is TGTGCCAGTAGTATAGGGGGGCCGGGATATTTGCGGACCGGGGAGCTGTTTTTT. The chain joins TRBV19 to TRBJ2-2, with D tentatively TRBD1 (6 bases). CDR1 is LNHDA, CDR2 SQIVND, per germline (reference sequence). The CDR3 spans 18 residues. Trimming took off 1 base at V and 5 bases at J, with 20 bases between the two ends.